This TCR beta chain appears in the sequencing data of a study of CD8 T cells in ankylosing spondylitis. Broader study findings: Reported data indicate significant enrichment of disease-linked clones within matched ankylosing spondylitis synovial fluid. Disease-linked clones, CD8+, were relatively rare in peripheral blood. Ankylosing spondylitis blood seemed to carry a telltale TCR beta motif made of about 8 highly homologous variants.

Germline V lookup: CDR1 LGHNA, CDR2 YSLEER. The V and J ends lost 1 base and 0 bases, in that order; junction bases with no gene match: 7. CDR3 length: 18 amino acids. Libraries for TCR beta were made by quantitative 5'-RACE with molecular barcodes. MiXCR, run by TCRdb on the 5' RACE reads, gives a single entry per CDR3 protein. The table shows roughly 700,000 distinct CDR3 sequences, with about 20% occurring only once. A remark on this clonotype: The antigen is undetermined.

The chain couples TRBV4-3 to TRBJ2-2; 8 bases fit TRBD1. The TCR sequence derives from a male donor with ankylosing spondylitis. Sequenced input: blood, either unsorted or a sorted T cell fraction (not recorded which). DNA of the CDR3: TGCGCCAGCAGCCAAGCGCGGACAGGGTTGACGAACACCGGGGAGCTGTTTTTT. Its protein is CASSQARTGLTNTGELFF.